The 18 T cell receptor beta chains below were found in one sample sequenced in a study of T cell responses to AZD1222 COVID-19 vaccine. Profiling relied on immunoSEQ multiplex PCR, and the TCRdb table lists in-frame clones only, not all of them. Altogether 250,000 to 300,000 clones are present, 85% to 95% being singletons, with the ten largest covering 0.55%. Sample: peripheral blood, taken 28 days after the second AZD1222 dose. The source is an adult who received the AZD1222 COVID-19 vaccine.

The chain carries TRBV30 and TRBJ1-1; D possibly corresponds to TRBD1 (5 bases). Trimming left V 3 bases short and J 4 bases short, with 12 bases between. CDR1 GTSNPN and CDR2 SVGIG come from the germline V gene (reference sequence). The CDR3 runs 13 residues. CDR3 in DNA: TGTGCCTGGAGCCGGGGGACTAGCACTGAAGCTTTCTTT. Translation gives CAWSRGTSTEAFF.

The chain couples TRBV6-5 to TRBJ2-7; 7 bases agree with TRBD1. The CDR3 totals 15 residues. Germline lookup yields CDR1 MNHEY and CDR2 SVGAGI. Unmatched junction bases numbered 6, after V lost 4 bases and J lost 0 bases. In DNA form, the CDR3 reads TGTGCCAGCAGTTCCAGGGGGACGAGCTCCTACGAGCAGTACTTC. The encoded protein is CASSSRGTSSYEQYF.

The genes are TRBV7-3 and TRBJ2-2; 10 nucleotides align to TRBD1. Germline CDR1 and CDR2: SGHTA and FQGTGA. The length of the CDR3 is 15 residues. V was pared by 5 bases and J by 3 bases, with 3 bases of the junction left unmatched. The CDR3 coding sequence is TGTGCCAGCAGCCGACAGGGGGCGGACACCGGGGAGCTGTTTTTT. This gives the protein CASSRQGADTGELFF.

The rearrangement joins TRBV7-2 to TRBJ2-7; TRBD1 aligns across 7 bases. Trimming removed 5 bases from V and 5 bases from J; junction bases left unmatched: 12. This CDR3 spans 15 amino acids. The germline V gene encodes CDR1 SGHTA and CDR2 FQGNSA. CDR3 coding DNA: TGTGCCAGCAGCCTAATAGACAGGGTTATCAACGAGCAGTACTTC. It is translated as CASSLIDRVINEQYF.

The chain employs TRBV19 and TRBJ1-5; 8 positions match TRBD1. The CDR3 is 13 amino acids. V lost 4 bases to trimming and J lost 7 bases; unmatched junction nucleotides: 3. Germline CDR1 LNHDA, CDR2 SQIVND (reference sequence). CDR3 protein: CASSTGGGQPQHF. CDR3 coding DNA: TGTGCCAGTAGTACAGGGGGCGGACAGCCCCAGCATTTT.

The chain employs TRBV27 and TRBJ1-4, with TRBD1 matching over 8 bases. Trimming removed 4 bases from V and 8 bases from J; junction bases left unmatched: 6. The CDR3 consists of 14 residues. Germline V gives CDR1 MNHEY, CDR2 SMNVEV (reference sequence). The CDR3 DNA sequence: TGTGCCAGCAGTTACCAGGGGGCTGGAGAAAAACTGTTTTTT. This encodes CASSYQGAGEKLFF. The full variable domain, its missing parts supplied by reference TRBV27 and TRBJ1-4, is EAQVTQNPRYLITVTGKKLTVTCSQNMNHEYMSWYRQDPGLGLRQIYYSMNVEVTDKGDVPEGYKVSRKEKRNFPLILESPSPNQTSLYFCASSYQGAGEKLFFGSGTQLSVL.

V and J are TRBV19 and TRBJ2-6; D might be TRBD1 or TRBD2, each matching 6 bases. CDR1 LNHDA and CDR2 SQIVND come from the germline V gene (reference sequence). Trimming took off 7 bases at V and 2 bases at J, with 18 bases between the two ends. The CDR3 length is 17 residues. The CDR3 spells CASNWGAGQAGANVLTF. The CDR3 DNA reads as TGTGCCAGTAATTGGGGGGCTGGGCAGGCTGGGGCCAACGTCCTGACTTTC.

The chain combines TRBV27 with TRBJ2-1; 12 positions agree with TRBD2. With 5 bases clipped from V and 6 bases from J, the junction kept 8 bases outside the gene matches. The CDR3 consists of 16 residues. The germline V gene encodes CDR1 MNHEY and CDR2 SMNVEV (reference sequence). The CDR3, as DNA: TGTGCCAGCAGTCCCCGACTAGCGGGGGTTTCCAATGAGCAGTTCTTC. Translation: CASSPRLAGVSNEQFF.

The genes are TRBV2 and TRBJ1-1, with a tentative D call TRBD1 (5 bases). V lost 7 bases and J 1 base, leaving 10 bases between the germline ends. This CDR3 region has 13 residues. Germline V gene sequence: CDR1 SNHLY, CDR2 FYNNEI. The CDR3 DNA reads as TGTGCCAGCACCGGGACGGCGAACACTGAAGCTTTCTTT. Amino acid sequence: CASTGTANTEAFF. The variable domain in full, completed from reference TRBV2 and TRBJ1-1, reads EPEVTQTPSHQVTQMGQEVILRCVPISNHLYFYWYRQILGQKVEFLVSFYNNEISEKSEIFDDQFSVERPDGSNFTLKIRSTKLEDSAMYFCASTGTANTEAFFGQGTRLTVV.

V and J are TRBV10-3 and TRBJ2-1; 8 nucleotides align to TRBD2. Per germline, CDR1 ENHRY and CDR2 SYGVKD. The CDR3 contains 13 residues. V lost 8 bases to trimming and J lost 7 bases; unmatched junction nucleotides: 7. DNA of the CDR3: TGTGCCATCGGAAGCGGGAGTACGAATGAGCAGTTCTTC. It codes for CAIGSGSTNEQFF.

The DNA for the CDR3 is TGTGCCAGCAGTGAGGGACAGGGGGAGGACGAGCAGTACTTC. As protein: CASSEGQGEDEQYF. This sequence joins TRBV2 and TRBJ2-7; 11 nucleotides match TRBD1. V lost 3 bases and J lost 5; bases outside the gene matches: 3. In germline, CDR1 is SNHLY, CDR2 FYNNEI. CDR3 size: 14 residues. Together with reference TRBV2 and TRBJ2-7, the CDR3 gives the full variable domain: EPEVTQTPSHQVTQMGQEVILRCVPISNHLYFYWYRQILGQKVEFLVSFYNNEISEKSEIFDDQFSVERPDGSNFTLKIRSTKLEDSAMYFCASSEGQGEDEQYFGPGTRLTVT.

This chain connects TRBV2 to TRBJ2-7, with 7 bases that match TRBD1. Per germline, CDR1 SNHLY and CDR2 FYNNEI. This CDR3 is 15 amino acids long. The trim removed 6 bases at V and 7 bases at J, leaving 15 bases unmatched. The CDR3 coding sequence is TGTGCCAGCAGCCCGTCCGGGACAGTGGTGGGGGAGCAGTACTTC. It encodes CASSPSGTVVGEQYF.

This clone has just one count. The chain couples TRBV7-9 to TRBJ1-1; D gene ambiguous. The CDR3 is made up of 13 amino acids. Germline CDR1 reads SEHNR; CDR2 reads FQNEAQ (reference sequence). Trimming pared 3 bases from V and 5 bases from J, leaving 10 bases between. CDR3 coding DNA: TGTGCCAGCAGCTTCTCCCAGGAGACTGAAGCTTTCTTT. This encodes CASSFSQETEAFF.

The V call is TRBV20-1, the J call TRBJ1-2; tentatively, D is TRBD1 (5 bases). The germline gives CDR1 DFQATT, CDR2 SNEGSKA (reference sequence). V gave up 6 bases and J gave up 4 bases, with 9 bases separating them. This CDR3 region has 11 residues. CDR3 amino acids: CSAREGYGYTF. The CDR3 DNA is TGCAGTGCCAGGGAGGGCTATGGCTACACCTTC.

Notes on this clone: This CDR3 is also generated by other DNA sequences in the sample. V is TRBV9 and J is TRBJ1-3; a weak D match, TRBD1 (6 bases). Germline values: CDR1 SGDLS, CDR2 YYNGEE. CDR3 length equals 15 residues. Trimming cost V 4 bases and J 0 bases, with 11 bases left between them. Here the CDR3 DNA reads TGTGCCAGCAGCCCGACAGGAGGCTCTGGAAACACCATATATTTT. Translation gives CASSPTGGSGNTIYF.

The rearrangement joins TRBV7-8 to TRBJ2-5, with 9 nucleotides matching TRBD1. The CDR3 is 16 amino acids. Germline CDR1 is SGHVS and CDR2 is FQNEAQ. The V segment lost 3 bases and the J segment 1 base; nucleotides outside the gene matches: 6. The CDR3 region is CASSLTGTGIQETQYF. The CDR3 DNA follows: TGTGCCAGCAGCTTGACCGGGACAGGGATCCAAGAGACCCAGTACTTC.

The rearrangement uses TRBV5-8 and TRBJ2-2, with D maybe TRBD1 (6 bases). The CDR3 is 16 residues long. Germline CDR1 reads SGHTS; CDR2 reads YDEGEE. With 5 bases removed from V and 6 bases from J, the gap between germline ends came to 20 bases. The CDR3 DNA sequence: TGTGCCAGCAGGGGACGAGAACAGGGATTTGCCGGGGAGCTGTTTTTT. Encoded protein: CASRGREQGFAGELFF.

This clone has a handful of counts. At one boundary the junction diverges from the germline segment, which might be a read error. This rearrangement joins TRBV7-2 to TRBJ1-5; no firm D call. The CDR3 consists of 14 residues. The germline gives CDR1 SGHTA, CDR2 FQGNSA. The CDR3 protein is CASSLGSSHQPQHF. The CDR3 DNA is TGTGCCAGCAGCTTAGGGAGTTCGCATCAACCCCAGCATTTT.